This TCR beta chain was recovered during a study of STAT3 mutations in large granular lymphocyte leukemia. At the level of the study: Among longitudinally sequenced T-LGLL patients, roughly half had canonical activating STAT3 mutations detected.

Study-level findings and limits: Every T-cell large granular lymphocyte leukemia patient had at least one immunodominant TCR beta clonotype. TCR clonotype switching after therapy occurred in about 35% of the 18 patients.

With regard to this clone: What it binds is unknown.

This CDR3 contains 13 residues. CDR1 and CDR2 from the germline V gene are LNHNV and YYDKDF (reference sequence). V lost 0 bases, J lost 10 bases, and 7 bases lay in between. The assay was immunoSEQ multiplex PCR, and TCRdb's table has in-frame clones only and misses some. The table lists tens of thousands of clones, about 81% of them singletons, with less than 0.55% in the top ten. This chain uses TRBV15 with TRBJ1-6; D uncertain. The specimen was PBMCs. This clonotype was obtained from a human donor with T large granular lymphocyte leukemia. Some clones in this sample may be carry-over from other donors' samples. The CDR3 coding sequence is TGTGCCACCAGCAGAGATGGAGGATCACCCCTCCACTTT. It yields the protein CATSRDGGSPLHF.